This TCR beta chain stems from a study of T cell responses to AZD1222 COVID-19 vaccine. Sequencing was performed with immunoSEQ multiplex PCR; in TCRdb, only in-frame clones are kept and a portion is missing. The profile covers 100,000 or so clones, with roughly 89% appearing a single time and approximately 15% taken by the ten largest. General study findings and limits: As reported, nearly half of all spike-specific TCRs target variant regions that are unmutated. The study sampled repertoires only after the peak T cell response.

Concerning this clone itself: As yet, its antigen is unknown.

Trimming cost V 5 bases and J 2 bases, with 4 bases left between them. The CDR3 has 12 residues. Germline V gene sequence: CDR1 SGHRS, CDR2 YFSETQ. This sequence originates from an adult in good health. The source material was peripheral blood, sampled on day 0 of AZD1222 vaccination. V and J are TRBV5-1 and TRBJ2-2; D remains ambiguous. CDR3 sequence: CASRGNTGELFF. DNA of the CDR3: TGCGCCAGCAGAGGAAACACCGGGGAGCTGTTTTTT.